The TCR beta chain described here comes from a study of breast tumors, draining lymph nodes, adjacent tissues. Trimming took 0 bases from V and 1 from J, leaving 8 bases between them. CDR1 and CDR2 (germline): SGDLS, YYNGEE. The CDR3 totals 15 residues. The lymph nodes were axillary draining lymph nodes from breast cancer patients. TCRdb re-derived calls from the multiplex PCR reads in MiXCR, one entry per CDR3 protein. The data contain around 230,000 distinct CDR3 sequences, roughly a third of them singletons. Details on this clonotype: As yet, its antigen is unknown.

Overall study findings and caveats: Compared with lymph nodes, tumors were less diverse; compared with nontumor tissue, more. That most tumor T cells come from lymph nodes remained unproven. Compared with basal-like, luminal-like tumors shared significantly more repertoire with nontumor tissue.

Sample: axillary lymph node tissue. The V call is TRBV9, the J call TRBJ2-4, with D uncertain. This TCR derives from a female donor with breast cancer. Some clones in this sample may be carry-over from other donors' samples. CDR3 DNA sequence: TGTGCCAGCAGCGTAGACGGTGGGGCCAAAAACATTCAGTACTTC. Amino acids: CASSVDGGAKNIQYF.